The 2 T cell receptor beta chains below all came from one sample that was sequenced in a study of blood T cell repertoires in COVID-19. Data came from immunoSEQ multiplex PCR; TCRdb stores just in-frame clones and leaves some out. This repertoire shows 100,000 to 150,000 clones, approximately 85% found once; its top ten account for roughly 30%. Specimen: peripheral blood. The receptors derive from a woman older than 75 with acute or convalescent COVID-19.

The chain has TRBV2 and TRBJ1-3; TRBD1 aligns across 8 bases. This CDR3 has 15 amino acids. Germline V lookup: CDR1 SNHLY, CDR2 FYNNEI. V shed 7 bases and J 1 base; nucleotides not matched to a gene: 6. CDR3 loop: CASTETGGSGNTIYF. CDR3 sequence (DNA): TGTGCCAGCACCGAAACAGGGGGGTCTGGAAACACCATATATTTT.

The genes are TRBV6-7 and TRBJ1-2; 8 nucleotides agree with TRBD1. TRBV6-7 is sorted into the ORF group, with uncertain function. This CDR3 has 19 amino acids. J gave up 2 bases and V 5 bases, and 19 bases lay outside the gene matches. The CDR3 bases are TGTGCCAGCAGTCTATTCACACCAGGACGACAGGGGTCCAACTATGGCTACACCTTC. Amino acids: CASSLFTPGRQGSNYGYTF.